One and the same sample provided the 3 T cell receptor beta chains below, sequenced in a study of T cell changes during pregnancy in multiple sclerosis. The table came from immunoSEQ multiplex PCR; TCRdb's copy has only in-frame clones and leaves some out. In the table there are about 36,000 clones, 80% to 95% of which are singletons. This specimen consisted of CD4+ T cells from peripheral blood mononuclear cells, obtained in the third trimester of pregnancy. The source is a female donor in good health, enrolled as a control in a pregnancy study.

V is TRBV28 and J is TRBJ2-3, with TRBD2 identical over 7 bases. Trimming at V came to 5 bases and at J to 1 base, leaving 9 bases not matched to a gene. CDR1 MDHEN and CDR2 SYDVKM come from the germline V gene. This CDR3 is 16 amino acids long. The chain's CDR3 is CASSPRGDAGTDTQYF. The CDR3, as DNA: TGTGCCAGCAGTCCTCGGGGGGATGCGGGCACAGATACGCAGTATTTT.

The chain couples TRBV7-2 to TRBJ2-1, with 11 positions matching TRBD2. V lost 3 bases and J lost 4; bases outside the gene matches: 2. The germline CDR1 and CDR2 sequences are SGHTA and FQGNSA. The CDR3 has 15 residues. CDR3 sequence (DNA): TGTGCCAGCAGCTTCTCTAGCGGGGGGTACAATGAGCAGTTCTTC. Translation gives CASSFSSGGYNEQFF.

The chain joins TRBV7-2 to TRBJ2-1; 7 nucleotides line up with TRBD1. Looked up from germline, CDR1 is SGHTA and CDR2 is FQGNSA. Unmatched junction bases numbered 14, after V lost 3 bases and J lost 6 bases. This CDR3 has 17 residues. As DNA, the CDR3 is TGTGCCAGCAGCTTTGGATTCGGGACAGCAGACAGCAATGAGCAGTTCTTC. This encodes CASSFGFGTADSNEQFF.